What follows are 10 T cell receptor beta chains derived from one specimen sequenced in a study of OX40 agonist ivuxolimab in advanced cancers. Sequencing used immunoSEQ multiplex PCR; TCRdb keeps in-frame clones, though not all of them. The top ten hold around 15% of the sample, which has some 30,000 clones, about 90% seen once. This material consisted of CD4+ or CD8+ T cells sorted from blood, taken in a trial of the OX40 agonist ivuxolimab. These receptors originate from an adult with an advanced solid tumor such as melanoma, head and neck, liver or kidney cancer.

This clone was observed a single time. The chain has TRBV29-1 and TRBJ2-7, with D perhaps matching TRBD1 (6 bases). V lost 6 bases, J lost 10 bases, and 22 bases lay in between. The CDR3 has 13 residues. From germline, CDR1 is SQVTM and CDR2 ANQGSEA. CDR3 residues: CSVGSGTQSVQYF. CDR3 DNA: TGCAGCGTCGGGTCGGGGACACAAAGCGTTCAGTACTTC.

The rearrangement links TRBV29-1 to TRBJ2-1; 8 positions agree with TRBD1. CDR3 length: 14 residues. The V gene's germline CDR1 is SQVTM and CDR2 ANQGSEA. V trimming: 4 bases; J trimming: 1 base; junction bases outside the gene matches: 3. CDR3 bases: TGCAGCGTTGCAGGGGGCAATTCCTACAATGAGCAGTTCTTC. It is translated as CSVAGGNSYNEQFF.

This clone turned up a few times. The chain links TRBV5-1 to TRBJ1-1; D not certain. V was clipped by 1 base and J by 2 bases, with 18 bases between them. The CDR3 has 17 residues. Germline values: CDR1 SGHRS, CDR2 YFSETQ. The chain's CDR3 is CASSLFAQGPSNTEAFF. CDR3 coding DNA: TGCGCCAGCAGCTTGTTCGCTCAAGGGCCCTCCAACACTGAAGCTTTCTTT.

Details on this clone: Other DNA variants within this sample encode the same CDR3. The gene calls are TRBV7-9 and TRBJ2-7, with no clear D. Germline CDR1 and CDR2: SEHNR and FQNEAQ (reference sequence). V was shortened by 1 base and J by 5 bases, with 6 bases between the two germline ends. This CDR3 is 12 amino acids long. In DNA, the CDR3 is TGTGCCAGCAGCTTAGGATGGGACGAGCAGTACTTC. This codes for CASSLGWDEQYF. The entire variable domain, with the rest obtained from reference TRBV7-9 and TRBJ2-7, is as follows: DTGVSQNPRHKITKRGQNVTFRCDPISEHNRLYWYRQTLGQGPEFLTYFQNEAQLEKSRLLSDRFSAERPKGSFSTLEIQRTEQGDSAMYLCASSLGWDEQYFGPGTRLTVT.

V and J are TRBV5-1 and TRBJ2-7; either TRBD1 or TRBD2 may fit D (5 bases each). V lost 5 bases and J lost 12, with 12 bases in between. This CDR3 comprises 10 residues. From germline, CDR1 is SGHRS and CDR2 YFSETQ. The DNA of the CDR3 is TGCGCCAGCAGTGGGCCAGGGACGTACTTC. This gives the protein CASSGPGTYF.

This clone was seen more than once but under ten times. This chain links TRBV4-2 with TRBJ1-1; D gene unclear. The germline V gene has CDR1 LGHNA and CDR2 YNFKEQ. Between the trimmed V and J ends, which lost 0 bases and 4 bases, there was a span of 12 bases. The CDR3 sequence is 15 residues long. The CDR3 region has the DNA TGTGCCAGCAGCCAAGAGGCAGGCGTCCTCACTGAAGCTTTCTTT. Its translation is CASSQEAGVLTEAFF.

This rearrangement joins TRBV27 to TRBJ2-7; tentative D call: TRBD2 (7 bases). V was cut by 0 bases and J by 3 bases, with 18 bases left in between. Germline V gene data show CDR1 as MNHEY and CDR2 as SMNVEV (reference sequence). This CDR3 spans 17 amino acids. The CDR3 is CASSLSGGQLRFYEQYF. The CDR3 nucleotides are TGTGCCAGCAGTTTATCGGGGGGGCAGTTACGATTCTACGAGCAGTACTTC.

The CDR3 coding sequence is TGTGCCAGTCGCAGGGCGGGAGGGGTCTCTGGGGCCAACGTCCTGACTTTC. It is translated as CASRRAGGVSGANVLTF. The V gene is TRBV19, the J gene TRBJ2-6, with 9 bases fitting TRBD2. The CDR3 has 17 residues. After removal of 8 bases from V and 0 bases from J, the junction contained 8 bases not matched to a gene. Germline CDR1 and CDR2: LNHDA and SQIVND (reference sequence).

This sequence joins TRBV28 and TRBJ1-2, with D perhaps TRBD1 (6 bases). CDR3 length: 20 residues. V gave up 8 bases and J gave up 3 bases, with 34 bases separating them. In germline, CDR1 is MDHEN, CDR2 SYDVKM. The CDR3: CASQLSGTPNPSHFYYGYTF. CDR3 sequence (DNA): TGTGCCAGCCAATTATCCGGGACACCTAATCCCTCTCATTTTTACTATGGCTACACCTTC.

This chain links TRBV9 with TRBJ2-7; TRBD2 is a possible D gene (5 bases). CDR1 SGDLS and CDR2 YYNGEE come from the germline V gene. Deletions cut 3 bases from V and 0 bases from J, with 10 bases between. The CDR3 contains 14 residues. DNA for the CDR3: TGTGCCAGCAGCGGGACTCCTAGCTCCTACGAGCAGTACTTC. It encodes CASSGTPSSYEQYF.